This T cell receptor beta chain was identified in a study of cytomegalovirus exposure and HLA in healthy donors. Study-wide background: Earlier work reported approximately 110 million unique TCR beta sequences from 180 million or so T cells. General study points: Among CMV-associated TCR beta chains, most appeared HLA-restricted in a later analysis. Cytomegalovirus status, reportedly, was diagnosed with high specificity and sensitivity by the classifier. In an earlier analysis, about 87% or about 30%: the productive usage of most TCR beta V segments.

Germline V gene lookup returns CDR1 MNHNS and CDR2 SASEGT. The CDR3 has 14 amino acids. V shed 9 bases, J shed 3 bases, and the junction held 10 bases outside the gene matches. Primers for the PCR totalled 60 Vbeta and 13 Jbeta. Produced via immunoSEQ multiplex PCR; TCRdb's table is partial and in-frame only. This sample has over 75,000 clones, with around 74% found just once. For this clone: Its antigen remains unknown.

The sequence was collected from a man aged 35-49 years in good health and CMV-seropositive. Input material: PBMCs. V is TRBV6-1 and J is TRBJ2-7; TRBD1 matches 8 bases. The CDR3 protein is CASLAGGFLYEQYF. CDR3 in DNA: TGTGCCAGTTTGGCAGGGGGCTTTCTCTACGAGCAGTACTTC.